This T cell receptor beta chain emerged from a study of response to subunit inactivated influenza vaccine. Findings of the study overall: Each seasonal influenza vaccination recruits few new T cells, the authors suggested.

Ten or more counts support this clonotype. The antigen remains undetermined. From the RT-PCR reads, TCRdb called clonotypes with MiXCR, one entry per CDR3 protein. The sample holds about half a million distinct CDR3 sequences, 10% to 11% seen once. This sequence was found in a middle-aged man who received an inactivated influenza vaccine. This specimen consisted of PBMCs from blood, obtained 45 days after vaccination.

CDR3 DNA sequence: TGTGCCAGCAGCTGGACTAGCGGGGGGGCCAAGTACAATGAGCAGTTCTTC. This gives the protein CASSWTSGGAKYNEQFF. V is TRBV7-2 and J is TRBJ2-1; 15 positions match TRBD2. Germline V gives CDR1 SGHTA, CDR2 FQGNSA. The J segment lost 4 bases and the V segment lost 4 bases, leaving 5 bases of the junction unmatched. This CDR3 is 17 amino acids long.